These 26 T cell receptor beta chains were sequenced from one sample in a study of Ad26.COV2.S vaccination and SARS-CoV-2 variants. The treatment denotes: roughly 20 received Ad26.COV2.S at low or high dose, single or two shots; roughly five received placebo; per-sample allocation not given. Collection of samples fell on day 63 after the first vaccine or placebo injection. TCRdb's table, derived via immunoSEQ multiplex PCR, lists solely in-frame clones and lacks some. The profile covers more than 350,000 clones, with about 93% appearing a single time and 12% taken by the ten largest. Sequences were derived from peripheral blood, sampled in a trial of Ad26.COV2.S vaccine versus placebo. These receptors came from a person between 18 and 60 years old who received the Ad26.COV2.S COVID-19 vaccine or a placebo.

The chain combines TRBV2 with TRBJ1-6; perhaps TRBD1 as D (5 bases). CDR3 length: 15 residues. Trimming removed 7 bases from V and 9 bases from J, with 19 bases in between. Germline CDR1 SNHLY, CDR2 FYNNEI. The CDR3 coding sequence is TGTGCCAGCAACGAAATCGGGGCTGGGGGTTCACCCCTCCACTTT. As protein: CASNEIGAGGSPLHF.

The rearrangement uses TRBV25-1 and TRBJ2-7, with TRBD1 as a possible D gene (6 bases). The CDR3 spans 15 residues. Germline V gene lookup returns CDR1 MGHDK and CDR2 SYGVNS. Trimming left V 2 bases short and J 7 bases short, with 18 bases between. The CDR3: CASSESHRALGEQYF. The CDR3 DNA sequence: TGTGCCAGCAGTGAAAGCCACAGGGCCCTGGGGGAGCAGTACTTC.

The rearrangement links TRBV6-5 to TRBJ2-7; possibly TRBD1 for D (6 bases). The V gene's germline CDR1 is MNHEY and CDR2 SVGAGI. The CDR3 sequence is 15 residues long. Between the trimmed V and J ends, which lost 6 bases and 3 bases, there was a span of 18 bases. Here the CDR3 reads CASSPVRDKYYEQYF. The CDR3 nucleotides read TGTGCCAGCAGCCCCGTCCGGGACAAATACTACGAGCAGTACTTC.

CDR3 in DNA: TGTGCCAGTAGTCCCGGACTCGGCCCCTACAATGAGCAGTTCTTC. It yields the protein CASSPGLGPYNEQFF. This chain connects TRBV19 to TRBJ2-1; D perhaps matches TRBD2 (5 bases). The ends were cut back, 5 bases at V and 2 bases at J, with 13 bases in the middle. The CDR3 sequence is 15 residues long. Germline V CDR1 and CDR2: LNHDA, SQIVND (reference sequence).

V gene TRBV6-5 combines with J gene TRBJ2-7; D could derive from TRBD1 or TRBD2 (5 bases each). CDR1 and CDR2 from the germline V gene are MNHEY and SVGAGI. The CDR3 has 13 residues. Trimming removed 2 bases at V and 4 bases at J, with 9 bases between. The DNA of the CDR3 is TGTGCCAGCAGTTACCGGGGCCGTTACGAGCAGTACTTC. Translation gives CASSYRGRYEQYF.

This chain links TRBV9 with TRBJ2-3; possibly TRBD2 for D (5 bases). The CDR3 has 14 amino acids. V lost 5 bases, J lost 0 bases, and 10 bases lay in between. Germline CDR1 reads SGDLS; CDR2 reads YYNGEE. DNA for the CDR3: TGTGCCAGCAGGGAGGTAGCTAGCACAGATACGCAGTATTTT. It is translated as CASREVASTDTQYF.

This clone was seen a few times. V is TRBV7-9 and J is TRBJ2-7, with TRBD2 matching 10 bases. The CDR3 has 15 amino acids. Germline loops: CDR1 SEHNR, CDR2 FQNEAQ (reference sequence). The ends lost 5 bases at V and 5 bases at J; junction bases unmatched: 9. The CDR3 sequence: CASSPEASGSHEQYF. The CDR3 DNA reads TGTGCCAGCAGCCCTGAGGCTAGCGGGAGCCACGAGCAGTACTTC.

In DNA form, the CDR3 reads TGTGCCAGCTCACCCGGACTAGCGGAAACAGATACGCAGTATTTT. It specifies CASSPGLAETDTQYF. The V gene is TRBV18, the J gene TRBJ2-3, with TRBD2 identical over 10 bases. The CDR3 is made up of 15 amino acids. Germline V gene data show CDR1 as KGHSH and CDR2 as LQKENI. J was trimmed by 3 bases and V by 3 bases; bases with no gene match: 3.

The gene calls are TRBV7-2 and TRBJ2-7; TRBD1 agrees at 9 bases. Germline V gene data show CDR1 as SGHTA and CDR2 as FQGNSA. Germline trimming cut 4 bases from V and 0 bases from J; bases unmatched to any gene: 4. The CDR3 runs to 15 residues. CDR3 in DNA: TGTGCCAGCAGCTCGGACAGGGGAAGCTCCTACGAGCAGTACTTC. Translation: CASSSDRGSSYEQYF.

The chain employs TRBV27 and TRBJ1-5, with TRBD1 matching over 9 bases. The CDR3 is made up of 15 amino acids. The V and J ends lost 5 bases and 2 bases, in that order; junction bases with no gene match: 4. Per germline, CDR1 MNHEY and CDR2 SMNVEV (reference sequence). Written as DNA, the CDR3 is TGTGCCAGCAGTCACAGGACAGGGGGCAATCAGCCCCAGCATTTT. Amino acid sequence: CASSHRTGGNQPQHF.

As concerns this clone: Germline and junction disagree at one end, which may indicate a read error. The J gene is TRBJ2-7, the V gene TRBV7-7, with TRBD2 matching over 8 bases. The CDR3 runs 15 residues. From germline, CDR1 is SSHAT and CDR2 FNYEAQ (reference sequence). The DNA of the CDR3 is TGTGCTAGCAGCTTACGCGCGGGAGGCCCATACGAGCAGTACTTC. This sequence encodes CASSLRAGGPYEQYF.

The chain links TRBV15 to TRBJ1-5; unclear D gene. The CDR3 spans 15 residues. Germline values: CDR1 LNHNV, CDR2 YYDKDF (reference sequence). Trimming pared 1 base from V and 2 bases from J, leaving 9 bases between. The DNA for the CDR3 is TGTGCCACCAGCAGAGTCACAGATGGCAATCAGCCCCAGCATTTT. It translates to CATSRVTDGNQPQHF.

V usage is TRBV30 and J usage is TRBJ1-1; perhaps TRBD1 as D (5 bases). Between the trimmed V and J ends, which lost 4 bases and 2 bases, there was a span of 14 bases. This CDR3 spans 14 amino acids. The germline gives CDR1 GTSNPN, CDR2 SVGIG (reference sequence). CDR3 coding DNA: TGTGCCTGGATCGGGTCAGGGAGAAACACTGAAGCTTTCTTT. This encodes CAWIGSGRNTEAFF.

The CDR3 region is CASSRPGVSTDTQYF. The CDR3, as DNA: TGTGCCAGCAGCCGTCCGGGGGTTAGCACAGATACGCAGTATTTT. The chain uses TRBV7-2 and TRBJ2-3, with D tentatively TRBD2 (6 bases). Germline CDR1 and CDR2: SGHTA and FQGNSA. The CDR3 has 15 residues. V lost 5 bases, J lost 0 bases, and 12 bases lay in between. The full variable domain, with the rest looked up from reference TRBV7-2 and TRBJ2-3, is GAGVSQSPSNKVTEKGKDVELRCDPISGHTALYWYRQSLGQGLEFLIYFQGNSAPDKSGLPSDRFSAERTGGSVSTLTIQRTQQEDSAVYLCASSRPGVSTDTQYFGPGTRLTVL.

The J gene is TRBJ2-3, the V gene TRBV28; tentatively, D is TRBD2 (6 bases). Germline CDR1 and CDR2: MDHEN and SYDVKM. The CDR3 extends over 13 amino acids. Trimming stripped 8 bases from V and 2 bases from J, with 11 bases between. The CDR3 loop is CASQGGNTDTQYF. The DNA of the CDR3 is TGTGCCAGCCAAGGAGGGAACACAGATACGCAGTATTTT.

The chain's CDR3 is CASSPSPPRNTEAFF. The CDR3, as DNA: TGTGCCAGCAGTCCGTCACCCCCGAGGAACACTGAAGCTTTCTTT. The chain employs TRBV6-5 and TRBJ1-1; D not certain. Germline V gene lookup returns CDR1 MNHEY and CDR2 SVGAGI. V was clipped by 5 bases and J by 1 base, with 14 bases between them. The CDR3 length is 15 residues.

Only one count was recorded for this clone. This chain connects TRBV28 to TRBJ2-2; weak D call: TRBD1 (5 bases). The V gene lost 1 base and the J gene lost 7 bases, with 13 bases spanning the gap. The CDR3 consists of 15 residues. From germline, CDR1 is MDHEN and CDR2 SYDVKM. CDR3 DNA: TGTGCCAGCAGTTTATTTAGGGGTACGGACGGGGAGCTGTTTTTT. As protein: CASSLFRGTDGELFF.

This rearrangement joins TRBV12-3 or TRBV12-4 to TRBJ2-1, with TRBD2 matching over 7 bases. CDR3 size: 13 residues. The ends lost 6 bases at V and 5 bases at J; junction bases unmatched: 4. In nucleotides, the CDR3 is TGTGCCAGCAGGTCTAGCGGAAACAATGAGCAGTTCTTC. Translating it yields CASRSSGNNEQFF.

This chain uses TRBV12-3 or TRBV12-4 with TRBJ1-2, with D unresolved. With 6 bases removed from V and 8 bases from J, the gap between germline ends came to 13 bases. The CDR3 is 12 residues long. The CDR3 protein is CASRWEGGGYTF. CDR3 bases: TGTGCCAGCAGGTGGGAGGGCGGCGGCTACACCTTC.

The chain joins TRBV4-1 to TRBJ1-2; no clear D gene. Germline assignment: CDR1 MGHRA and CDR2 YSYEKL. V was cut by 2 bases and J by 4 bases, with 8 bases left in between. The CDR3 contains 13 residues. As DNA, the CDR3 is TGCGCCAGCAGCCAAACGGGGTTCTATGGCTACACCTTC. Protein sequence: CASSQTGFYGYTF.

The V and J genes are TRBV19 and TRBJ2-1, with no clear D. The V end was cut by 3 bases, the J end by 2 bases, with 5 bases between. Germline V gives CDR1 LNHDA, CDR2 SQIVND (reference sequence). The CDR3 covers 13 residues. CDR3 nucleotide sequence: TGTGCCAGTAGTATCCTAGCCTACAATGAGCAGTTCTTC. This translates into CASSILAYNEQFF.

The genes are TRBV24-1 and TRBJ2-1; D assignment may be TRBD1 or TRBD2 (5 bases each). Germline loops: CDR1 KGHDR, CDR2 SFDVKD. The V end was cut by 3 bases, the J end by 5 bases, with 10 bases between. The CDR3 is 14 residues long. The DNA for the CDR3 is TGTGCCACCAGTGATGCCGGGACCAACAATGAGCAGTTCTTC. It yields the protein CATSDAGTNNEQFF.

The chain couples TRBV27 to TRBJ2-1, with D possibly being TRBD1 (5 bases). The germline V gene has CDR1 MNHEY and CDR2 SMNVEV (reference sequence). V was pared by 5 bases and J by 0 bases, with 11 bases between. This CDR3 contains 15 residues. The CDR3 reads CASSVHRSSYNEQFF. Here the CDR3 DNA reads TGTGCCAGCAGTGTCCACAGGAGCTCCTACAATGAGCAGTTCTTC.

The chain uses TRBV10-3 and TRBJ1-4, with D hard to call. CDR3 length: 12 amino acids. Germline assignment: CDR1 ENHRY and CDR2 SYGVKD. V lost 3 bases, J lost 8 bases, and 7 bases lay in between. CDR3 DNA sequence: TGTGCCATCAGTGAACTAGAAGAAAAACTGTTTTTT. This sequence encodes CAISELEEKLFF.

The sample holds a few counts of this clone. V is TRBV19 and J is TRBJ1-2; TRBD1 is a possible D gene (5 bases). The germline V gene has CDR1 LNHDA and CDR2 SQIVND (reference sequence). The V gene lost 4 bases and the J gene lost 4 bases, with 13 bases spanning the gap. The CDR3 totals 14 residues. The CDR3 DNA reads as TGTGCCAGTAGTAGAGGGGTTTCAGTCTATGGCTACACCTTC. The encoded protein is CASSRGVSVYGYTF.

V usage is TRBV7-6 and J usage is TRBJ1-1; D gene uncertain. Germline V gives CDR1 SGHVS, CDR2 FNYEAQ. Trimming left V 3 bases short and J 2 bases short, with 10 bases between. The CDR3 consists of 14 residues. The chain's CDR3 is CASSFHGPNTEAFF. The CDR3, as DNA: TGTGCCAGCAGCTTTCACGGGCCCAACACTGAAGCTTTCTTT. Supplemented by reference TRBV7-6 and TRBJ1-1, the full variable domain reads GAGVSQSPRYKVTKRGQDVALRCDPISGHVSLYWYRQALGQGPEFLTYFNYEAQQDKSGLPNDRFSAERPEGSISTLTIQRTEQRDSAMYRCASSFHGPNTEAFFGQGTRLTVV.